A single sample is the source of the 29 T cell receptor beta chains below, sequenced in a study of response to subunit inactivated influenza vaccine. TCRdb reprocessed the RT-PCR reads via MiXCR and lists one record per CDR3 protein. The sample lists 150,000 to 200,000 distinct CDR3 sequences; more than 10% were seen once. This same sample was also part of a study on T cells expressing NK-cell markers. That report adds: 5'RACE template switching built TCR beta cDNA with unique molecular identifiers.

The starting material was CD8+ T cells sorted from PBMCs, obtained 11 to 12 days after vaccination. The receptor source for this set is a man in his fifties who received an inactivated influenza vaccine.

This clonotype was counted only a few times. The chain employs TRBV7-9 and TRBJ2-1, with 8 bases identical to TRBD2. The CDR3 is made up of 14 amino acids. Germline CDR1 SEHNR, CDR2 FQNEAQ (reference sequence). Germline trimming cut 1 base from V and 7 bases from J; bases unmatched to any gene: 3. The chain's CDR3 is CASSLVREVNEQFF. DNA for the CDR3: TGTGCCAGCAGCTTAGTGCGGGAGGTTAATGAGCAGTTCTTC.

The chain joins TRBV24-1 to TRBJ2-7; D could derive from TRBD1 or TRBD2 (5 bases each). The CDR3 extends over 13 amino acids. Germline V gene lookup returns CDR1 KGHDR and CDR2 SFDVKD. V dropped 1 base and J dropped 6 bases, with 9 bases sitting between them. CDR3 protein: CATSDFRGREQYF. The CDR3 DNA is TGTGCCACCAGTGATTTTAGGGGACGCGAGCAGTACTTC.

This clonotype was detected many times. CDR3 protein: CASSEIGQGLLNTEAFF. As DNA, the CDR3 is TGTGCCAGCAGTGAAATAGGACAGGGGTTATTGAACACTGAAGCTTTCTTT. The rearrangement joins TRBV25-1 to TRBJ1-1; TRBD1 matches at 9 bases. The CDR3 extends over 17 amino acids. J lost 0 bases, V lost 2 bases, and 7 bases had no gene match. Germline V gives CDR1 MGHDK, CDR2 SYGVNS.

This clonotype appeared many times. The chain recombines TRBV28 with TRBJ2-7, with TRBD2 matching over 9 bases. The V gene end was trimmed by 2 bases and the J gene end by 3 bases; junction bases not matched to a gene: 2. Germline CDR1 reads MDHEN; CDR2 reads SYDVKM. CDR3 length equals 14 residues. Here the CDR3 DNA reads TGTGCCAGCAGTTTAGGACTAGCGATCTACGAGCAGTACTTC. This gives the protein CASSLGLAIYEQYF.

This chain uses TRBV5-6 with TRBJ2-3; possible D gene TRBD2, 5 bases. This CDR3 region has 15 residues. V lost 2 bases, J lost 4 bases, and 14 bases lay in between. Per the germline V gene, CDR1 is SGHDT and CDR2 is YYEEEE. CDR3 DNA sequence: TGTGCCAGCAGCTTCCAGCGGAGGATCTCAGATACGCAGTATTTT. Its translation: CASSFQRRISDTQYF.

This clonotype was seen a handful of times. This chain connects TRBV2 to TRBJ2-5; 7 bases are a match to TRBD2. The length of the CDR3 is 13 residues. V lost 7 bases to trimming and J lost 2 bases; unmatched junction nucleotides: 4. In germline, CDR1 is SNHLY, CDR2 FYNNEI. The CDR3 DNA reads TGTGCCAGCATAACCGGGGGGCAAGAGACCCAGTACTTC. It is translated as CASITGGQETQYF.

This clonotype came up a few times. Since no conserved phenylalanine or tryptophan closes the CDR3, a read error is the likely cause. Because the CDR3's place on the DNA is in doubt, the DNA is left out and the CDR3 is given as listed by TCRdb. V gene TRBV6-5 combines with J gene TRBJ1-1. The CDR3 sequence runs 15 residues, both termini included. CDR1 and CDR2 (germline): MNHEY, SVGAGI. CDR3 loop: CASSYSRTPAREPLV.

This chain connects TRBV6-5 to TRBJ1-6; D is unresolved. CDR3 length: 15 residues. Trimming took off 0 bases at V and 9 bases at J, with 12 bases between the two ends. Germline V gene sequence: CDR1 MNHEY, CDR2 SVGAGI. The CDR3 loop reads CASSYSPQTASPLHF. Here the CDR3 DNA reads TGTGCCAGCAGTTACTCGCCCCAGACGGCTTCACCCCTCCACTTT.

J is TRBJ2-7 and V is TRBV7-9, with D tentatively TRBD1 (5 bases). The V end lost 3 bases, the J end lost 2 bases, and 8 bases lay between the germline ends. Germline V gene sequence: CDR1 SEHNR, CDR2 FQNEAQ (reference sequence). CDR3 length: 13 amino acids. The CDR3 nucleotides read TGTGCCAGCAGCTTGGTAGGGGCCTACGAGCAGTACTTC. Translation: CASSLVGAYEQYF.

This clonotype has a handful of counts. The V gene is TRBV7-2, the J gene TRBJ2-7; tentatively, D is TRBD2 (6 bases). This CDR3 contains 15 residues. V lost 1 base to trimming and J lost 4 bases, with 14 bases between them. In germline, CDR1 is SGHTA, CDR2 FQGNSA. The CDR3 reads CASSLDWSGLYEQYF. The DNA for the CDR3 is TGTGCCAGCAGCTTAGATTGGAGCGGGTTATACGAGCAGTACTTC.

The chain recombines TRBV6-5 with TRBJ1-5; D might be TRBD1 (6 bases). This CDR3 has 14 residues. Per the germline V gene, CDR1 is MNHEY and CDR2 is SVGAGI. Trimming took off 2 bases at V and 4 bases at J, with 9 bases between the two ends. CDR3 amino acids: CASSYTGRNQPQHF. Written as DNA, the CDR3 is TGTGCCAGCAGTTACACAGGGCGGAATCAGCCCCAGCATTTT.

The J gene is TRBJ1-2, the V gene TRBV27; D is ambiguous. Germline loops: CDR1 MNHEY, CDR2 SMNVEV (reference sequence). This CDR3 spans 15 amino acids. Trimming cost V 3 bases and J 5 bases, with 16 bases left between them. CDR3 sequence: CASSFSPLSVYGYTF. The CDR3 DNA sequence: TGTGCCAGCAGTTTTTCCCCCCTGTCTGTTTATGGCTACACCTTC.

V gene TRBV27 combines with J gene TRBJ2-6; no reliable D call. In germline, CDR1 is MNHEY, CDR2 SMNVEV (reference sequence). The V end lost 5 bases, the J end lost 4 bases, and 6 bases lay between the germline ends. The length of the CDR3 is 13 residues. CDR3 sequence reads: CASSLRGANVLTF. DNA of the CDR3: TGTGCCAGCAGTCTTAGGGGGGCCAACGTCCTGACTTTC.

The rearrangement joins TRBV5-1 to TRBJ2-5, with 14 bases fitting TRBD2. With V trimmed by 4 bases and J by 4 bases, 9 bases remained unmatched. From germline, CDR1 is SGHRS and CDR2 YFSETQ. This CDR3 has 17 residues. This CDR3 reads CASSPTSGREKTETQYF. The CDR3 DNA reads as TGCGCCAGCAGCCCGACTAGCGGGAGGGAAAAAACAGAGACCCAGTACTTC.

This clonotype turned up a few times. The rearrangement joins TRBV10-3 to TRBJ1-1; D uncertain. The CDR3 sequence is 12 residues long. The V gene lost 4 bases and the J gene lost 1 base, with 4 bases spanning the gap. CDR1 and CDR2 (germline): ENHRY, SYGVKD. The DNA of the CDR3 is TGTGCCATCAGTGGTCAGAACACTGAAGCTTTCTTT. Its protein product is CAISGQNTEAFF.

In this sample, this clonotype turned up many times. The genes are TRBV20-1 and TRBJ2-1; 8 bases line up with TRBD2. The germline gives CDR1 DFQATT, CDR2 SNEGSKA (reference sequence). Trimming at V came to 5 bases and at J to 3 bases, leaving 6 bases not matched to a gene. CDR3 length: 14 amino acids. CDR3 in amino acids: CSAPLAGHYNEQFF. Here the CDR3 DNA reads TGCAGTGCTCCGCTAGCGGGTCACTACAATGAGCAGTTCTTC.

This clonotype was observed many times. The genes are TRBV14 and TRBJ2-6; 8 positions match TRBD1. Trimming cost V 6 bases and J 4 bases; bases outside gene matches: 8. The CDR3 runs 16 residues. Germline V gene lookup returns CDR1 SGHDN and CDR2 FVKESK. CDR3 sequence (DNA): TGTGCCAGCAGACGAACAGGGGGGTACGGGGCCAACGTCCTGACTTTC. Translating it yields CASRRTGGYGANVLTF.

This clonotype was seen only a few times. The rearrangement links TRBV7-2 to TRBJ2-1; TRBD2 is a possible D gene (6 bases). This CDR3 is built from 16 residues. The V end was cut by 5 bases, the J end by 5 bases, with 19 bases between. Germline CDR1 SGHTA, CDR2 FQGNSA. The DNA for the CDR3 is TGTGCCAGCAGCCGGGGGTGGTACATAGGACACAATGAGCAGTTCTTC. It yields the protein CASSRGWYIGHNEQFF.

CDR3 DNA: TGTGCCACCTCTCTAGCGGGAGGGCCGGCGCAGTATTTT. Translation: CATSLAGGPAQYF. This chain joins TRBV2 and TRBJ2-3; 12 bases are a match to TRBD2. This CDR3 spans 13 amino acids. Trimming at V came to 10 bases and at J to 10 bases, leaving 9 bases not matched to a gene. Germline-derived CDR1 and CDR2 are SNHLY and FYNNEI.

This clonotype was detected a few times. The chain combines TRBV5-6 with TRBJ2-2, with 7 nucleotides matching TRBD2. There are 15 residues in the CDR3. V shed 2 bases and J 0 bases; nucleotides not matched to a gene: 1. Germline loops: CDR1 SGHDT, CDR2 YYEEEE. CDR3: CASSFGTTNTGELFF. In nucleotides, the CDR3 is TGTGCCAGCAGCTTTGGGACTACGAACACCGGGGAGCTGTTTTTT.

This clonotype was seen ten or more times. CDR3 residues: CASSLGNTQYF. CDR3 nucleotides: TGTGCCAGCAGCTTAGGGAATACGCAGTATTTT. This rearrangement joins TRBV7-8 to TRBJ2-3; no definite D call. The germline V and J ends were trimmed by 1 base and 7 bases, with 3 bases remaining between them. The CDR3 covers 11 residues. The germline V gene has CDR1 SGHVS and CDR2 FQNEAQ.

This clonotype was seen repeatedly, ten times or more. The chain recombines TRBV2 with TRBJ1-6; D is undetermined. Trimming pared 5 bases from V and 10 bases from J, leaving 0 bases between. CDR3 length: 9 amino acids. The germline V gene has CDR1 SNHLY and CDR2 FYNNEI. CDR3 sequence reads: CASSSPLHF. CDR3 coding DNA: TGTGCCAGCAGTTCACCCCTCCACTTT.

This clonotype was seen more than once but under ten times. This sequence joins TRBV29-1 and TRBJ2-5; D may be TRBD1 or TRBD2 (5 bases each). Trimming pared 3 bases from V and 5 bases from J, leaving 10 bases between. The CDR3 is 12 residues long. Per germline, CDR1 SQVTM and CDR2 ANQGSEA. This chain's CDR3 is CSVEGRDETQYF. The CDR3, as DNA: TGCAGCGTTGAGGGCAGGGACGAGACCCAGTACTTC. Full variable domain (remainder filled in from reference TRBV29-1 and TRBJ2-5): SAVISQKPSRDICQRGTSLTIQCQVDSQVTMMFWYRQQPGQSLTLIATANQGSEATYESGFVIDKFPISRPNLTFSTLTVSNMSPEDSSIYLCSVEGRDETQYFGPGTRLLVL.

This clonotype was picked up many times. This rearrangement joins TRBV7-9 to TRBJ2-2; D unresolved. Germline assignment: CDR1 SEHNR and CDR2 FQNEAQ (reference sequence). V was clipped by 9 bases and J by 0 bases, with 11 bases between them. This CDR3 has 14 amino acids. The CDR3 region is CASSTGANTGELFF. The CDR3 region has the DNA TGTGCCAGTTCCACGGGCGCGAACACCGGGGAGCTGTTTTTT.

A few counts support this clonotype. The chain couples TRBV5-1 to TRBJ2-1, with 7 bases matching TRBD2. Germline assignment: CDR1 SGHRS and CDR2 YFSETQ. V dropped 4 bases and J dropped 8; count of bases not matched to a gene: 9. This CDR3 comprises 14 residues. CDR3 DNA: TGCGCCAGCAGCCGGACTAGTGGCGCCTATGAGCAGTTCTTC. It codes for CASSRTSGAYEQFF.

The V gene is TRBV13, the J gene TRBJ2-6; 7 positions agree with TRBD1. CDR3 length: 15 residues. Germline-derived CDR1 and CDR2 are PRHDT and FYEKMQ (reference sequence). V lost 2 bases, J lost 2 bases, and 0 bases stayed unmatched. CDR3: CASSLQGAGANVLTF. The CDR3 DNA follows: TGTGCCAGCAGCTTACAGGGGGCTGGGGCCAACGTCCTGACTTTC.

This clonotype has just a few counts. The chain recombines TRBV6-5 with TRBJ2-2, with D unresolved. The germline V and J ends were trimmed by 3 bases and 0 bases, with 8 bases remaining between them. The CDR3 covers 15 residues. Germline values: CDR1 MNHEY, CDR2 SVGAGI. CDR3 sequence reads: CASSYISTNTGELFF. CDR3 coding DNA: TGTGCCAGCAGTTATATATCAACGAACACCGGGGAGCTGTTTTTT.

A few counts support this clonotype. The chain uses TRBV20-1 and TRBJ1-1; D call uncertain. The CDR3 runs 15 residues. V dropped 6 bases and J dropped 4 bases, with 21 bases sitting between them. Germline CDR1 and CDR2: DFQATT and SNEGSKA (reference sequence). The DNA of the CDR3 is TGCAGTGCCGACCCTTTTGCGTTGGGGAGCACTGAAGCTTTCTTT. It codes for CSADPFALGSTEAFF.

This clonotype has more than one count but fewer than ten. This CDR3 is CASRRGPNTEAFF. CDR3 DNA: TGTGCCAGCAGACGGGGCCCGAACACTGAAGCTTTCTTT. The chain couples TRBV11-3 to TRBJ1-1; tentative D call: TRBD1 (5 bases). The length of the CDR3 is 13 residues. The germline gives CDR1 SGHNT, CDR2 YENEEA. V was trimmed by 6 bases and J by 1 base, leaving 9 bases between them.